This record covers a single T cell receptor (beta chain). Its antigen is undetermined. Germline assignment: CDR1 SGHAT and CDR2 FQNNGV. The CDR3 runs 16 residues. V lost 1 base and J lost 4, with 11 bases in between. The data were obtained in a study of Graves' ophthalmopathy and Graves' hyperthyroidism. Beta-chain TCR CDR3 regions were amplified from RNA transcripts. HTBI primers primed a first-round RT-PCR, and a second-round multiplex PCR followed. MiXCR, applied by TCRdb to the multiplex PCR reads, yields one record per CDR3 protein. The profile covers 200,000 to 300,000 distinct CDR3 sequences, with around 50% appearing a single time and about 45% taken by the ten largest. Notes on the study in general: Blood also harbored most expanded thyroid clonotypes above 0.001 frequency. From stable hyperthyroidism, ophthalmopathy was separated by a 13-signature model with 85% to 90% sensitivity and 75% to 84% specificity.

This clonotype was sampled from an adult man with Graves' ophthalmopathy. The chain employs TRBV11-2 and TRBJ1-6, with D perhaps matching TRBD1 (5 bases). Sequencing was performed on peripheral blood. The CDR3 DNA reads as TGTGCCAGCAGCTTAGCGTCACAGGAATATAATTCACCCCTCCACTTT. Encoded protein: CASSLASQEYNSPLHF.